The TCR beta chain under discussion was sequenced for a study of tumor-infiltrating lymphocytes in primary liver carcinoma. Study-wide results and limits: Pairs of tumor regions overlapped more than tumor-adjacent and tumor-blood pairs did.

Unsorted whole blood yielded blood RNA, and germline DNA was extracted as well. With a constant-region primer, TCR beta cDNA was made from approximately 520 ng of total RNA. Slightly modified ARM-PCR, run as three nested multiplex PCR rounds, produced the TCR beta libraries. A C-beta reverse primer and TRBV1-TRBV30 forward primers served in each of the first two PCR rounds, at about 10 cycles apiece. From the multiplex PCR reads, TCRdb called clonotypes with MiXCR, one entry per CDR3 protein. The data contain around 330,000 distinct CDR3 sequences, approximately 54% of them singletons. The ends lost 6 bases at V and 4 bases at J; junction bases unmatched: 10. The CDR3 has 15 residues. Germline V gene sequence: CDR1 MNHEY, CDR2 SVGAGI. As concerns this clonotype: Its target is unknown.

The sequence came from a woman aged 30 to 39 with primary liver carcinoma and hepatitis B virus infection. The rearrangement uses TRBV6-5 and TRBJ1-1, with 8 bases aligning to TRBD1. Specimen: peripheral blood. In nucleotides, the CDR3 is TGTGCCAGCAGGAGCGGTCCAGGGGGCGTCACTGAAGCTTTCTTT. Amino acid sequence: CASRSGPGGVTEAFF.